What follows are 14 T cell receptor beta chains derived from one specimen sequenced in a study of molecular identifiers for immune sequencing clone quantification. Each CDR3 protein gets one entry after TCRdb re-called the PCR reads with MiXCR. The table records about 36,000 distinct CDR3 sequences, less than 20% of them present only once. The sequenced sample consisted of naive CD8+ T cells from blood, with Jurkat cell RNA spiked in. Described subset: FACS-sorted CD8+CD4-CCR7+CD45RA+ naive T cells. The receptor source for this set is a human donor in good health. Some libraries in this study had Jurkat cell RNA spiked in.

This clonotype was counted many times. This chain connects TRBV7-9 to TRBJ1-4; D uncertain. From germline, CDR1 is SEHNR and CDR2 FQNEAQ (reference sequence). The CDR3 loop spans 11 amino acids. With 4 bases removed from V and 7 bases from J, the gap between germline ends came to 4 bases. The CDR3 reads CASSSLEKLFF. Here the CDR3 DNA reads TGTGCCAGCAGCTCCCTTGAAAAACTGTTTTTT.

The gene calls are TRBV7-9 and TRBJ1-2; the match to TRBD1 covers 7 bases. The CDR3 runs 15 residues. V gave up 0 bases and J gave up 4 bases; unmatched junction bases: 5. CDR1 is SEHNR and CDR2 is FQNEAQ in the germline V gene (reference sequence). The CDR3 reads CASSLAVGDSYGYTF. The CDR3 DNA reads as TGTGCCAGCAGCTTAGCCGTAGGGGACAGCTATGGCTACACCTTC.

This clonotype was observed many times. The chain carries TRBV6-2 or TRBV6-3 and TRBJ2-4; 7 nucleotides align to TRBD1. Germline lookup yields CDR1 MNHEY and CDR2 SVGEGT. This CDR3 has 18 amino acids. Germline trimming cut 0 bases from V and 2 bases from J; bases unmatched to any gene: 10. The CDR3 sequence is CASSYSMDRSITKNIQYF. For the CDR3, the DNA is TGTGCCAGCAGTTACTCGATGGACAGGTCAATAACCAAAAACATTCAGTACTTC.

This clonotype was seen more than once but under ten times. The rearrangement joins TRBV4-2 to TRBJ2-2, with 9 positions matching TRBD2. Per the germline V gene, CDR1 is LGHNA and CDR2 is YNFKEQ. Trimming at V came to 0 bases and at J to 3 bases, leaving 8 bases not matched to a gene. This CDR3 is 18 amino acids long. The CDR3 bases are TGTGCCAGCAGCCAAGAGGCAAGCGGGAGGAGGTACACCGGGGAGCTGTTTTTT. It is translated as CASSQEASGRRYTGELFF.

The chain joins TRBV11-3 to TRBJ2-3; perhaps D is TRBD1 or TRBD2 (5 bases each). Germline lookup yields CDR1 SGHNT and CDR2 YENEEA. The germline V and J ends were trimmed by 8 bases and 2 bases, with 11 bases remaining between them. The CDR3 is 13 amino acids. The CDR3 coding sequence is TGTGCCAGCGGTGGGACCGTCACAGATACGCAGTATTTT. Residues: CASGGTVTDTQYF.

The V gene is TRBV27, the J gene TRBJ2-2, with no clear D. The CDR3 extends over 15 amino acids. V was cut by 2 bases and J by 6 bases, with 13 bases left in between. The V gene's germline CDR1 is MNHEY and CDR2 SMNVEV (reference sequence). CDR3 sequence reads: CASSLSSELAGELFF. The CDR3 DNA reads as TGTGCCAGCAGTTTAAGTTCGGAGCTGGCCGGGGAGCTGTTTTTT.

This clonotype appeared many times. This chain joins TRBV15 and TRBJ1-4; no clear D gene. The CDR3 length is 13 residues. The ends were cut back, 3 bases at V and 4 bases at J, with 6 bases in the middle. The germline CDR1 and CDR2 sequences are LNHNV and YYDKDF (reference sequence). The CDR3 loop is CATSSGVNEKLFF. CDR3 nucleotides: TGTGCCACCAGCAGCGGAGTTAATGAAAAACTGTTTTTT.

Turning to this clonotype: Since a much larger clone is just one base distant, this may be a read error. The V call is TRBV18, the J call TRBJ2-2, with TRBD1 matching over 9 bases. Germline values: CDR1 KGHSH, CDR2 LQKENI. The CDR3 consists of 16 residues. DNA of the CDR3: TGTGCCAGCCCACCCCCTGGGACAGGGCGGACCGGGGAGCTGTTTTTT. This sequence encodes CASPPPGTGRTGELFF.

This clonotype occurred many times. The V call is TRBV9, the J call TRBJ2-7; D ambiguous. V shed 4 bases and J shed 0 bases, with 8 bases lying between them. CDR1 and CDR2 from the germline V gene are SGDLS and YYNGEE. The CDR3 extends over 13 amino acids. In DNA, the CDR3 is TGTGCCAGCAGCCCCACACCCTCCTACGAGCAGTACTTC. Translated: CASSPTPSYEQYF.

This clonotype was seen more than once but under ten times. V is TRBV4-3 and J is TRBJ1-2; D uncertain. The length of the CDR3 is 16 residues. Per the germline V gene, CDR1 is LGHNA and CDR2 is YSLEER. Trimming pared 3 bases from V and 5 bases from J, leaving 19 bases between. CDR3 loop: CASSQGRTTSTYGYTF. The CDR3 nucleotides are TGCGCCAGCAGCCAGGGTAGAACGACCTCCACTTATGGCTACACCTTC.

This clonotype was recorded many times. This chain joins TRBV24-1 and TRBJ1-1; D ambiguous. Trimming stripped 5 bases from V and 0 bases from J, with 9 bases between. The length of the CDR3 is 14 residues. The germline V gene encodes CDR1 KGHDR and CDR2 SFDVKD. CDR3: CATSATGMNTEAFF. DNA of the CDR3: TGTGCCACCAGTGCCACGGGGATGAACACTGAAGCTTTCTTT.

This clonotype was seen at least ten times. The rearrangement links TRBV28 to TRBJ2-1; D unclear. Trimming took off 3 bases at V and 6 bases at J, with 15 bases between the two ends. Germline V gene data show CDR1 as MDHEN and CDR2 as SYDVKM. The CDR3 is made up of 15 amino acids. For the CDR3, the DNA is TGTGCCAGCAGTTTCCAAGACCCCATTGCCAATGAGCAGTTCTTC. Its protein is CASSFQDPIANEQFF.

This clonotype was seen repeatedly, ten times or more. The chain recombines TRBV13 with TRBJ2-1, with D perhaps matching TRBD2 (6 bases). Germline V CDR1 and CDR2: PRHDT, FYEKMQ (reference sequence). Trimming left V 4 bases short and J 0 bases short, with 16 bases between. This CDR3 comprises 17 residues. The CDR3 coding sequence is TGTGCCAGCAGCTCCAACCGGGGGATAAGCTCCTACAATGAGCAGTTCTTC. This gives the protein CASSSNRGISSYNEQFF.

This clonotype was seen a few times. The chain employs TRBV5-5 and TRBJ2-1; no firm D call. Germline CDR1 reads SGHKS; CDR2 reads YYEKEE (reference sequence). V was shortened by 4 bases and J by 8 bases, with 10 bases between the two germline ends. This CDR3 comprises 12 residues. CDR3 in amino acids: CASSPPRDEQFF. CDR3 DNA: TGTGCCAGCAGCCCTCCGCGCGATGAGCAGTTCTTC.